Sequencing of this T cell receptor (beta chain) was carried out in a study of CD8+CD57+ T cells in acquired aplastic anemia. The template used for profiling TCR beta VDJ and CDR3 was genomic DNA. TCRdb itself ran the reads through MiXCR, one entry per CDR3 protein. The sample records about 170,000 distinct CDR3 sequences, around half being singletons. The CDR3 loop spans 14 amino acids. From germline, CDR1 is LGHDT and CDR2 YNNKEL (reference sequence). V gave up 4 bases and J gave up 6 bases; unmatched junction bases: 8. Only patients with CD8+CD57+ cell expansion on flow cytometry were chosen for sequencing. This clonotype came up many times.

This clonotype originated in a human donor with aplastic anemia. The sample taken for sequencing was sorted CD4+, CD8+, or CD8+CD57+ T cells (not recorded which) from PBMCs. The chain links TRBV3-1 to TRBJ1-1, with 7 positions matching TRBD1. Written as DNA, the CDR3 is TGTGCCAGCAGCCGGGGACATCAGGGGGCTGAAGCTTTCTTT. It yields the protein CASSRGHQGAEAFF.